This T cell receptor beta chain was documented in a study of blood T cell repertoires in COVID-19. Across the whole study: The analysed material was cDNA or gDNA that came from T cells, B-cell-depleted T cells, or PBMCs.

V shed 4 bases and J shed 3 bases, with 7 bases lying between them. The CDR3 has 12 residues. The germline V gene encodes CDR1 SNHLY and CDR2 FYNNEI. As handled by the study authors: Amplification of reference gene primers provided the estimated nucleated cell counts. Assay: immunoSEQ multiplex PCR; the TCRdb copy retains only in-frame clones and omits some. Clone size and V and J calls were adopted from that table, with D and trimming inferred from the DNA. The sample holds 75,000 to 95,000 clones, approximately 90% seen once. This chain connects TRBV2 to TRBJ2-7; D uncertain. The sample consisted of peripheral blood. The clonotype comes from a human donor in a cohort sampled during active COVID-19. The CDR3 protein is CASSAQVYEQYF. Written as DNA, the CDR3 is TGTGCCAGCAGTGCCCAGGTCTACGAGCAGTACTTC.